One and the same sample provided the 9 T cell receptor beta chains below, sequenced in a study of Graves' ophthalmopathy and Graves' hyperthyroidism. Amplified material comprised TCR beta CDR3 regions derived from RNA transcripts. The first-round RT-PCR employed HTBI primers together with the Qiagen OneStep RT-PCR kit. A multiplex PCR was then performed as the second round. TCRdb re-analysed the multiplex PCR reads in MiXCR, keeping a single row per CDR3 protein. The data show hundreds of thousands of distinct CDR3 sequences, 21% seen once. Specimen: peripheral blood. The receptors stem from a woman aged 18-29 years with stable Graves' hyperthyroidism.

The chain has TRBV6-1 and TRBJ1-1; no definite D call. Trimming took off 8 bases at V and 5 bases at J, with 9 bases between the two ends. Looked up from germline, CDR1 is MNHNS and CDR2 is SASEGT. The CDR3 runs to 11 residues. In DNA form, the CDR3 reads TGTGCCAGCGGCCGAATGACTGAAGCTTTCTTT. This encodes CASGRMTEAFF.

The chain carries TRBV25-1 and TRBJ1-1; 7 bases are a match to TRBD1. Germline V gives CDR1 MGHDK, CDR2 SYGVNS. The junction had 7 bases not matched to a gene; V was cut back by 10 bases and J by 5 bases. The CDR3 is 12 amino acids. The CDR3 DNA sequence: TGTGCCATCGGAGGGGGCGGTACTGAAGCTTTCTTT. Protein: CAIGGGGTEAFF.

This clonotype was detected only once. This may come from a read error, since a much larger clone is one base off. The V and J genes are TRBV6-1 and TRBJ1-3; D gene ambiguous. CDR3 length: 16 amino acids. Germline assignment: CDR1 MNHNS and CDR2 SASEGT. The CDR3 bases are TGTGCCAGCAGTGGAGGCAGGCTGAACTCTGGAAACACCATACATTTT. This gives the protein CASSGGRLNSGNTIHF.

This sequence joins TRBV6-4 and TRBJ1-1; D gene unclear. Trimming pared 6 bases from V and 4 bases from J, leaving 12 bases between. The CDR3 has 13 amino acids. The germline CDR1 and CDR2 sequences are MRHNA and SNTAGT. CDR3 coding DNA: TGTGCCAGCAGAGGGAATATTGGCACTGAAGCTTTCTTT. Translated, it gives CASRGNIGTEAFF.

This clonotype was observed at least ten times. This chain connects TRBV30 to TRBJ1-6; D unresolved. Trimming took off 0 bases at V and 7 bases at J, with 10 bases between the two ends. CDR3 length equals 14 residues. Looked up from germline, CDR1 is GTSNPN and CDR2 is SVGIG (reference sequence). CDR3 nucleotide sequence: TGTGCCTGGAGTGTAGGTCTAAGCAATTCACCCCTCCACTTT. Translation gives CAWSVGLSNSPLHF.

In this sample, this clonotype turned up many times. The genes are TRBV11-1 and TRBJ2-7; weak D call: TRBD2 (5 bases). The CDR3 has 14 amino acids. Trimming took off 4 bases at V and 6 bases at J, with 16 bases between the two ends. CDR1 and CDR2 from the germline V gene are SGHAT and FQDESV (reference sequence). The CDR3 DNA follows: TGTGCCAGCAGCTGGGGAGTTCAACGGGGCGAGCAGTACTTC. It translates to CASSWGVQRGEQYF.

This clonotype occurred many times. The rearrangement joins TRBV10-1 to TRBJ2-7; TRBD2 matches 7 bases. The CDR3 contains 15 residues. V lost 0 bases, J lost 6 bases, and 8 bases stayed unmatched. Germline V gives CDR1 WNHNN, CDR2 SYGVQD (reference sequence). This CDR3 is CASSESSAGATEQYF. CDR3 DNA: TGCGCCAGCAGTGAGTCCTCCGCGGGAGCCACCGAGCAGTACTTC.

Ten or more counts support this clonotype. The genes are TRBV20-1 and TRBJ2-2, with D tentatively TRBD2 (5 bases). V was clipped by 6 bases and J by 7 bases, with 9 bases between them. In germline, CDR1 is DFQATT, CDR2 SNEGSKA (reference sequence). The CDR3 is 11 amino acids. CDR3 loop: CSADSSGELFF. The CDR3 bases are TGCAGTGCGGACTCAAGCGGGGAGCTGTTTTTT.

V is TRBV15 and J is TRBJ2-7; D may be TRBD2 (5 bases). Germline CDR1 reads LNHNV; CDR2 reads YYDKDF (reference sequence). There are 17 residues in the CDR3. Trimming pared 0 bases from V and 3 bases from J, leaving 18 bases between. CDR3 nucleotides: TGTGCCACCAGCAGAGATCTCGAGGGCTACGTGGGCTACGAGCAGTACTTC. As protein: CATSRDLEGYVGYEQYF.